This TCR beta chain emerged from a study of blood T cell repertoires in COVID-19 (dated by TCRdb to 2018 to 2021). Looking at the study overall: Collaborator samples came from the United States, Italy and Spain and covered acute and convalescent phases of COVID-19. The prospective study material was composed of cDNA or gDNA derived from T cells, B-cell-depleted T cells, or PBMCs. A freely available public database, intended as a resource for researchers studying the immune response to SARS-CoV-2, is where the repertoires were released. Nearly every sample came with metadata listing a de-identified subject ID, COVID-19 status, age in years and sex. Where available, HLA class I and class II types were obtained from metadata supplied by the sample provider rather than from assay-based typing. Samples were obtained from the ongoing ImmuneRACE study (first 160 participants) and from roughly 1,300 subjects provided by 6 global collaborators. The dataset comprised deeply sampled blood TCRbeta repertoires from subjects exposed to, actively infected with, or recovered from COVID-19.

Notes on this clone: The target of this receptor is not known. No per-base quality is available; no much larger clone lies one base away.

Each collaborating institution followed its own protocols to collect whole blood in K2EDTA tubes. Collaborator samples were shipped for TCRbeta analysis as frozen whole blood, isolated PBMCs, or DNA extracted from either sample type. The germline V end is reduced by 6 bases and the J end by 1 base; junction bases left unmatched: 12. The CDR3 goes from the cysteine to the phenylalanine over 17 residues. Only CDR3 DNA is held: 51 bases, read in frame from base 1. The germline V gene (reference sequence) yields GTSNPN for CDR1 and SVGIG for CDR2. TCRbeta CDR3 regions were amplified from genomic DNA by means of the immunoSEQ Assay, a bias-controlled multiplex PCR. Turning to the authors' computational methods: Nucleated cell counts per sample were estimated from amplification of reference gene primers within the assay. Sequence reads were collapsed and filtered to measure the absolute abundance of every unique TCRbeta CDR3 rearrangement. For each sample, productive Simpson clonality was calculated as the square root of Simpson's diversity index over productive rearrangements. As stored in TCRdb, this immuneACCESS dataset retains in-frame rearrangements with V and J assigned. A fraction of the clones does not appear; measured against another copy, unresolved V genes explain less than half of the discrepancy, and the remainder lacks a known reason. The V and J calls and clone size come from that table; D and trimming were worked out from the DNA. In all, the sample holds around 700,000 clones, and approximately 90% of those were seen once. The ten largest clones take up 0.2% to 0.3% of the sample.

Beyond this particular receptor, the publication reports: The quantity of clinical and demographic metadata differed by source and by participant and was supplied without curation.

The origin of this receptor is a woman between 18 and 29 years old with acute or convalescent COVID-19. Recombination joined TRBV30 with TRBJ2-2, and 9 bases in between align with TRBD2. What was sequenced was peripheral blood. The CDR3 loop reads CACNPPAGGMNTGELFF. The DNA sequence is given as TGTGCCTGTAACCCTCCAGCGGGGGGCATGAACACCGGGGAGCTGTTTTTT.